This TCR beta chain was documented in a study of blood T cell repertoires in COVID-19. Here immunoSEQ multiplex PCR was the method, and the copy in TCRdb shows in-frame clones only, minus some. The sample includes 150,000 to 160,000 clones, 75% to 85% of them seen just once. Germline CDR1 MNHEY, CDR2 SVGAGI. The V gene lost 8 bases and the J gene lost 7 bases, with 14 bases spanning the gap. CDR3 length equals 13 residues. In this sample, this clone turned up once. The sequencing sample was made of peripheral blood. The chain is built from TRBV6-5 and TRBJ2-2, with D perhaps matching TRBD2 (6 bases). The receptor's source is a man between 60 and 70 years old with acute or convalescent COVID-19. The CDR3: CASDRLDNGELFF. The CDR3 bases are TGTGCCAGCGATCGACTAGATAACGGGGAGCTGTTTTTT.